This T cell receptor (beta chain) was identified in a study of shared clonotypes between healthy human individuals. General study results and limits: Sequencing of the sorted subsets was shown by rarefaction to be incomplete despite large depth. Researchers found naive subsets generally carried larger estimated richness than memory subsets. Against clonotypes common to all four donors, non-shared ones had lower generation probabilities.

This table comes from immunoSEQ multiplex PCR, and its TCRdb copy is limited to in-frame clones, with some not included. The sample lists roughly 1,000,000 clones, roughly 74% occurring once. The germline CDR1 and CDR2 sequences are SEHNR and FQNEAQ (reference sequence). This CDR3 spans 15 amino acids. V shed 6 bases and J shed 11 bases, with 25 bases lying between them. In regard to this clone: What it binds is not known.

Sample: memory CD4+ T cells from PBMCs. The subset is: CD45RA-negative fraction. The receptor comes from a man between 18 and 35 years old in good health. Some clones in this sample may be carry-over from other donors' samples. V gene TRBV7-9 combines with J gene TRBJ1-1, with a possible D match to TRBD1 (5 bases). This CDR3 reads CASRPEGDESGRAFF. The DNA for the CDR3 is TGTGCCAGCAGACCCGAAGGGGACGAATCCGGGAGGGCTTTCTTT. The complete variable domain, with remaining parts taken from reference TRBV7-9 and TRBJ1-1, reads DTGVSQNPRHKITKRGQNVTFRCDPISEHNRLYWYRQTLGQGPEFLTYFQNEAQLEKSRLLSDRFSAERPKGSFSTLEIQRTEQGDSAMYLCASRPEGDESGRAFFGQGTRLTVV.